Below, 26 T cell receptor beta chains from the same sample are listed, as sequenced in a study of shared clonotypes between healthy human individuals. Assay: immunoSEQ multiplex PCR; the TCRdb copy retains only in-frame clones and omits some. The data show some 650,000 clones, 97% seen once. The sequencing input was naive CD4+ T cells sorted from blood. Subset noted: CD45RA+ positively selected. The source is a woman younger than 45 in good health.

The rearrangement uses TRBV27 and TRBJ1-5; TRBD1 matches at 7 bases. The CDR3 contains 15 residues. Looked up from germline, CDR1 is MNHEY and CDR2 is SMNVEV (reference sequence). Trimming at V came to 6 bases and at J to 6 bases, leaving 11 bases not matched to a gene. The CDR3 nucleotides read TGTGCCAGCAGGATTATGGGAGGGGGCGGTCAGCCCCAGCATTTT. It yields the protein CASRIMGGGGQPQHF.

The chain joins TRBV28 to TRBJ1-1, with D possibly being TRBD1 (5 bases). This CDR3 contains 15 residues. Germline CDR1 reads MDHEN; CDR2 reads SYDVKM. Trimming removed 6 bases at V and 0 bases at J, with 14 bases between. The CDR3 here is CASRPTVGLNTEAFF. CDR3 bases: TGTGCCAGCAGGCCGACAGTTGGGCTGAACACTGAAGCTTTCTTT.

The V call is TRBV18, the J call TRBJ2-7; 8 nucleotides line up with TRBD2. Losses at the gene ends were 3 bases for V and 5 bases for J; bases not matched to a gene: 12. There are 16 residues in the CDR3. Germline values: CDR1 KGHSH, CDR2 LQKENI. CDR3 residues: CASSPREAGDFHEQYF. The CDR3 bases are TGTGCCAGCTCACCTAGAGAAGCGGGAGACTTCCACGAGCAGTACTTC.

The chain carries TRBV5-1 and TRBJ1-1; 7 nucleotides match TRBD1. Trimming at V came to 0 bases and at J to 4 bases, leaving 6 bases not matched to a gene. CDR1 and CDR2 from the germline V gene are SGHRS and YFSETQ. This CDR3 is 15 amino acids long. CDR3 region: CASSLEQGRRTEAFF. Written as DNA, the CDR3 is TGCGCCAGCAGCTTGGAACAGGGGAGGCGCACTGAAGCTTTCTTT.

The V gene is TRBV6-5, the J gene TRBJ2-7; 7 bases are a match to TRBD1. V was pared by 2 bases and J by 5 bases, with 6 bases of the junction left unmatched. Germline CDR1 reads MNHEY; CDR2 reads SVGAGI. This CDR3 has 14 residues. The CDR3 nucleotides are TGTGCCAGCAGTTACGGCAGGGGGTTGAACGAGCAGTACTTC. Its translation is CASSYGRGLNEQYF.

The chain joins TRBV28 to TRBJ2-2; D remains ambiguous. Germline CDR1 is MDHEN and CDR2 is SYDVKM. This CDR3 contains 12 residues. V was pared by 3 bases and J by 3 bases, with 2 bases between. CDR3 amino acids: CASSFHTGELFF. In DNA form, the CDR3 reads TGTGCCAGCAGTTTCCACACCGGGGAGCTGTTTTTT.

The chain carries TRBV28 and TRBJ2-6, with D possibly matching TRBD2 (6 bases). The CDR3 covers 15 residues. V was trimmed by 9 bases and J by 2 bases, leaving 14 bases between them. Germline assignment: CDR1 MDHEN and CDR2 SYDVKM. CDR3 DNA: TGTGCCAGTCTTAATGGGGGGACTGGGGCCAACGTCCTGACTTTC. As protein: CASLNGGTGANVLTF.

CDR3 coding DNA: TGCAGCGTTGATCCCACGGGGGGTCACAGAAATGAGCAGTTCTTC. This encodes CSVDPTGGHRNEQFF. This chain links TRBV29-1 with TRBJ2-1, with 7 bases identical to TRBD2. The CDR3 length is 15 residues. CDR1 SQVTM and CDR2 ANQGSEA come from the germline V gene. The V segment lost 3 bases and the J segment 7 bases; nucleotides outside the gene matches: 12.

This chain connects TRBV11-2 to TRBJ2-1, with D perhaps TRBD2 (6 bases). V was pared by 0 bases and J by 2 bases, with 11 bases between. Looked up from germline, CDR1 is SGHAT and CDR2 is FQNNGV. The CDR3 runs 16 residues. The CDR3 DNA sequence: TGTGCCAGCAGCTTAGATCTGCGGGAACCCTACAATGAGCAGTTCTTC. Protein product: CASSLDLREPYNEQFF.

CDR3 sequence: CASSLGQDTEAFF. The DNA of the CDR3 is TGTGCCAGCAGCTTGGGACAGGACACTGAAGCTTTCTTT. The chain uses TRBV5-5 and TRBJ1-1, with D possibly TRBD1 on 6 matching bases. V lost 0 bases and J lost 3, with 6 bases in between. The CDR3 totals 13 residues. CDR1 SGHKS and CDR2 YYEKEE come from the germline V gene (reference sequence).

The rearrangement uses TRBV6-5 and TRBJ2-1; TRBD1 is a possible D gene (5 bases). V was pared by 7 bases and J by 6 bases, with 16 bases between. From germline, CDR1 is MNHEY and CDR2 SVGAGI. The CDR3 has 14 residues. The CDR3 spells CASTQSGIINEQFF. CDR3 nucleotide sequence: TGTGCCAGCACCCAATCAGGGATCATCAATGAGCAGTTCTTC.

The chain combines TRBV7-6 with TRBJ2-7, with D possibly matching TRBD2 (5 bases). Trimming stripped 4 bases from V and 2 bases from J, with 15 bases between. Germline loops: CDR1 SGHVS, CDR2 FNYEAQ. This CDR3 is 15 amino acids long. CDR3 DNA: TGTGCCAGCAGCTCTGGGTCCCACGGGACCTACGAGCAGTACTTC. It translates to CASSSGSHGTYEQYF.

This CDR3 is CASSQDNRAATYEQYF. CDR3 nucleotides: TGCGCCAGCAGCCAAGATAATCGGGCAGCTACCTACGAGCAGTACTTC. The rearrangement joins TRBV4-1 to TRBJ2-7; D is unclear. There are 16 residues in the CDR3. CDR1 and CDR2 from the germline V gene are MGHRA and YSYEKL. V lost 0 bases and J lost 2, with 14 bases in between.

This chain uses TRBV19 with TRBJ1-2, with D perhaps TRBD1 (6 bases). This CDR3 comprises 13 residues. The germline gives CDR1 LNHDA, CDR2 SQIVND (reference sequence). V dropped 9 bases and J dropped 1 base, with 12 bases sitting between them. CDR3 loop: CASGTQINYGYTF. CDR3 in DNA: TGTGCCAGCGGGACACAAATTAACTATGGCTACACCTTC. Complete variable domain (other parts from reference TRBV19 and TRBJ1-2): DGGITQSPKYLFRKEGQNVTLSCEQNLNHDAMYWYRQDPGQGLRLIYYSQIVNDFQKGDIAEGYSVSREKKESFPLTVTSAQKNPTAFYLCASGTQINYGYTFGSGTRLTVV.

The table lists this clone with a few counts. The CDR3 region is CSVVGEEAFF. CDR3 sequence (DNA): TGCAGCGTTGTTGGAGAAGAAGCTTTCTTT. This chain uses TRBV29-1 with TRBJ1-1; D gene ambiguous. With 4 bases removed from V and 8 bases from J, the gap between germline ends came to 8 bases. CDR3 length: 10 amino acids. The germline V gene has CDR1 SQVTM and CDR2 ANQGSEA.

The V gene is TRBV7-7, the J gene TRBJ2-1; 11 positions agree with TRBD2. In germline, CDR1 is SSHAT, CDR2 FNYEAQ (reference sequence). Trimming at V came to 4 bases and at J to 2 bases, leaving 1 base not matched to a gene. This CDR3 has 15 residues. This chain's CDR3 is CASSSGLAAYNEQFF. CDR3 DNA: TGTGCCAGCAGCTCGGGACTAGCGGCCTACAATGAGCAGTTCTTC.

This clone showed up just once. CDR3 region: CASSNRGQSYEQYF. DNA of the CDR3: TGTGCCAGCAGTAACCGGGGGCAGTCTTACGAGCAGTACTTC. The chain joins TRBV6-6 to TRBJ2-7, with D perhaps given as TRBD1 or TRBD2 (6 bases each). Germline V CDR1 and CDR2: MNHNY, SVGAGI (reference sequence). Trimming took 5 bases from V and 4 from J, leaving 15 bases between them. This CDR3 comprises 14 residues.

As DNA, the CDR3 is TGTGCCAGCAGCGAGAGGACATCCTCCTACAATGAGCAGTTCTTC. Its protein product is CASSERTSSYNEQFF. The chain is built from TRBV9 and TRBJ2-1, with D perhaps matching TRBD1 (5 bases). This CDR3 region has 15 residues. From germline, CDR1 is SGDLS and CDR2 YYNGEE. Trimming took 3 bases from V and 0 from J, leaving 10 bases between them.

V gene TRBV5-1 combines with J gene TRBJ2-2; D ambiguous. Between the trimmed V and J ends, which lost 6 bases and 7 bases, there was a span of 19 bases. CDR1 SGHRS and CDR2 YFSETQ come from the germline V gene. The CDR3 is made up of 15 amino acids. The CDR3 sequence is CASTSIPQIHGELFF. The CDR3 DNA follows: TGCGCCAGCACCTCCATACCTCAAATACACGGGGAGCTGTTTTTT.

This sequence joins TRBV5-4 and TRBJ1-2; possible D gene TRBD1, 5 bases. This CDR3 comprises 13 residues. Germline V gene data show CDR1 as SGHNT and CDR2 as YYREEE (reference sequence). V shed 0 bases and J shed 2 bases, with 5 bases lying between them. The DNA of the CDR3 is TGTGCCAGCAGCTTGGGACAGAACTATGGCTACACCTTC. Translated: CASSLGQNYGYTF.

J is TRBJ2-3 and V is TRBV5-1; 8 nucleotides agree with TRBD1. V shed 0 bases and J 14 bases; nucleotides not matched to a gene: 8. This CDR3 has 13 residues. Germline CDR1 is SGHRS and CDR2 is YFSETQ. CDR3: CASSLEGTGYGYF. Written as DNA, the CDR3 is TGCGCCAGCAGCTTGGAAGGGACAGGATACGGGTATTTT.

The V gene is TRBV9, the J gene TRBJ2-7, with D possibly TRBD2 on 6 matching bases. Trimming took off 4 bases at V and 0 bases at J, with 8 bases between the two ends. This CDR3 is 13 amino acids long. Germline CDR1 is SGDLS and CDR2 is YYNGEE. This chain's CDR3 is CASSRDSSYEQYF. The CDR3 DNA reads TGTGCCAGCAGCCGGGACTCCTCCTACGAGCAGTACTTC.

This chain uses TRBV28 with TRBJ2-1; either TRBD1 or TRBD2 may fit D (6 bases each). Trimming stripped 7 bases from V and 4 bases from J, with 23 bases between. The CDR3 totals 17 residues. Per germline, CDR1 MDHEN and CDR2 SYDVKM. CDR3: CASKRPGGRPPYNEQFF. The CDR3 DNA is TGTGCCAGCAAACGACCCGGGGGCCGACCCCCATACAATGAGCAGTTCTTC.

The gene calls are TRBV28 and TRBJ2-3; D possibly corresponds to TRBD1 (5 bases). This CDR3 is built from 13 residues. Trimming pared 5 bases from V and 14 bases from J, leaving 20 bases between. Germline lookup yields CDR1 MDHEN and CDR2 SYDVKM. CDR3 nucleotide sequence: TGTGCCAGCAGTCCCAGACAGTTCCGGCGTCCGTATTTT. Its translation is CASSPRQFRRPYF.

The chain couples TRBV12-5 to TRBJ2-7, with D perhaps matching TRBD2 (5 bases). The CDR3 covers 16 residues. CDR1 LGHNT and CDR2 FRNRAP come from the germline V gene. The V gene lost 1 base and the J gene lost 6 bases, with 19 bases spanning the gap. CDR3 bases: TGTGCTAGTGGTTTGGGCCGCCCCACCTGGGAGTCCGAGCAGTACTTC. It is translated as CASGLGRPTWESEQYF.

The chain combines TRBV4-1 with TRBJ2-2, with D possibly being TRBD2 (5 bases). The CDR3 loop spans 17 amino acids. Germline V gene data show CDR1 as MGHRA and CDR2 as YSYEKL. V lost 4 bases and J 0 bases, leaving 15 bases between the germline ends. The CDR3 protein is CASSRQRVEPNTGELFF. For the CDR3, the DNA is TGCGCCAGCAGCCGTCAGAGGGTAGAACCGAACACCGGGGAGCTGTTTTTT.